This TCR beta chain was documented in a study of blood T cells in healthy people across ages. Comments on this clonotype: Its antigen is not identified.

It was with a sample-barcoded 5' primer and a J-beta primer mix that a second PCR of about 7 to 12 cycles was run. TCRdb processed the 5' RACE reads anew with MiXCR; each CDR3 protein has one entry. The table lists more than 800,000 distinct CDR3 sequences, under 35% of them singletons. Study observations and caveats: Naive and antigen-experienced cells were not separated, limiting conclusive comparison.

Material: blood. The sequence derives from a woman over 75 in good health.

CDR3 nucleotide sequence: TGCAGTGCAATAGCGGGGAGCTCCTACAATGAGCAGTACTTC. This codes for CSAIAGSSYNEQYF. This chain connects TRBV20-1 to TRBJ2-1, with 8 bases matching TRBD2. The tail of the sequence fits TRBJ2-7 better, so the J call may be wrong. Per the germline V gene, CDR1 is DFQATT and CDR2 is SNEGSKA (reference sequence). CDR3 length: 14 residues.